Sequencing of this TCR beta chain was carried out in a study of T cell clones after liver transplantation. The wider study: In this trial, immunosuppression withdrawal was attempted within 2 years of liver transplant.

Sequencing was performed with immunoSEQ multiplex PCR; in TCRdb, only in-frame clones are kept and a portion is missing. The table records 12,000 to 15,000 clones, roughly 85% of them present only once. This TCR was recovered from a human patient who received a liver transplant. Some T cells may be transferred from the graft donor. The source material was CD8+ T cells from blood, sampled 45 to 50 months after liver transplant.

CDR3 protein: CASSQDRGAAYEQYF. CDR3 nucleotide sequence: TGCGCCAGCAGCCAAGATCGCGGGGCAGCCTACGAGCAGTACTTC. The chain couples TRBV4-1 to TRBJ2-7; maybe TRBD2 (6 bases). From germline, CDR1 is MGHRA and CDR2 YSYEKL. The CDR3 has 15 residues. Trimming pared 0 bases from V and 2 bases from J, leaving 11 bases between.